The 32 T cell receptor beta chains reported below all come from one sample, sequenced in a study of control samples from healthy donors and cancer patients. This table comes from immunoSEQ multiplex PCR, and its TCRdb copy is limited to in-frame clones, with some not included. The sample carries some 67,000 clones, nearly 90% recorded once. Sequenced: PBMCs. The receptors originated from a man in his 60s with lung cancer.

The chain couples TRBV12-3 or TRBV12-4 to TRBJ1-6; D may be TRBD1 (5 bases). This CDR3 is 13 amino acids long. Trimming removed 3 bases from V and 14 bases from J, with 14 bases in between. CDR3 coding DNA: TGTGCCAGCAGTTTGGGACCGCCGTCGGCCCTCCACTTT. Its translation: CASSLGPPSALHF.

The chain uses TRBV11-2 and TRBJ2-7; 11 bases match TRBD2. The CDR3 contains 14 residues. The V segment lost 6 bases and the J segment 2 bases; nucleotides outside the gene matches: 3. CDR1 is SGHAT and CDR2 is FQNNGV in the germline V gene. In DNA, the CDR3 is TGTGCCAGCAGGGAGACTAGCGGGGCCTACGAGCAGTACTTC. This translates into CASRETSGAYEQYF.

V is TRBV5-1 and J is TRBJ1-5; TRBD1 might be the D (6 bases). V was clipped by 4 bases and J by 0 bases, with 23 bases between them. The CDR3 loop spans 19 amino acids. CDR1 and CDR2 (germline): SGHRS, YFSETQ. The CDR3 loop reads CASSPRTAVVRYSNQPQHF. The CDR3, as DNA: TGCGCCAGCAGCCCCCGGACAGCGGTCGTTAGGTATAGCAATCAGCCCCAGCATTTT.

This chain connects TRBV7-9 to TRBJ1-2, with 7 bases aligning to TRBD1. J lost 2 bases, V lost 2 bases, and 2 bases had no gene match. There are 14 residues in the CDR3. Germline loops: CDR1 SEHNR, CDR2 FQNEAQ (reference sequence). CDR3 bases: TGTGCCAGCAGCTTACAGACAGGGAACTATGGCTACACCTTC. This encodes CASSLQTGNYGYTF.

This chain joins TRBV6-5 and TRBJ1-1; 8 positions agree with TRBD1. V trimming: 6 bases; J trimming: 0 bases; junction bases outside the gene matches: 6. There are 15 residues in the CDR3. Germline lookup yields CDR1 MNHEY and CDR2 SVGAGI. This chain's CDR3 is CASRSPDRVNTEAFF. CDR3 DNA: TGTGCCAGCAGATCCCCGGACAGGGTGAACACTGAAGCTTTCTTT.

This chain connects TRBV6-5 to TRBJ2-7; TRBD1 is a possible D gene (6 bases). This CDR3 spans 12 amino acids. CDR1 is MNHEY, CDR2 SVGAGI, per germline. The V and J ends lost 6 bases and 3 bases respectively, with 9 bases between them. Written as DNA, the CDR3 is TGTGCCAGCAGAAAAGGGGGCTACGAGCAGTACTTC. Its protein product is CASRKGGYEQYF.

The chain combines TRBV7-9 with TRBJ1-1, with D unclear. The CDR3 sequence is 15 residues long. Per the germline V gene, CDR1 is SEHNR and CDR2 is FQNEAQ (reference sequence). Trimming cost V 4 bases and J 1 base, with 13 bases left between them. CDR3 coding DNA: TGTGCCAGCAGCTCTACCCGGACGGAGAACACTGAAGCTTTCTTT. Its protein product is CASSSTRTENTEAFF.

The chain carries TRBV11-2 and TRBJ1-1, with 9 bases that match TRBD1. After removal of 5 bases from V and 5 bases from J, the junction contained 15 bases not matched to a gene. CDR3 length: 17 amino acids. Germline V gives CDR1 SGHAT, CDR2 FQNNGV. CDR3 residues: CASSQGRGQGSGTEAFF. The DNA of the CDR3 is TGTGCCAGCAGCCAGGGGAGGGGACAGGGATCCGGGACTGAAGCTTTCTTT.

V usage is TRBV5-1 and J usage is TRBJ1-2; 7 nucleotides agree with TRBD1. After removal of 3 bases from V and 2 bases from J, the junction contained 10 bases not matched to a gene. The CDR3 is 16 amino acids. Germline-derived CDR1 and CDR2 are SGHRS and YFSETQ. The chain's CDR3 is CASSSAMTGRNYGYTF. The DNA of the CDR3 is TGCGCCAGCAGCTCCGCGATGACAGGGAGGAACTATGGCTACACCTTC.

This clone was seen once. V usage is TRBV9 and J usage is TRBJ2-2; D remains ambiguous. Per germline, CDR1 SGDLS and CDR2 YYNGEE. This CDR3 spans 16 amino acids. V lost 0 bases to trimming and J lost 7 bases, with 16 bases between them. This chain's CDR3 is CASSVASRPLGGELFF. CDR3 DNA sequence: TGTGCCAGCAGCGTAGCTTCTAGGCCGCTGGGCGGGGAGCTGTTTTTT. Full variable domain (rest looked up from reference TRBV9 and TRBJ2-2): DSGVTQTPKHLITATGQRVTLRCSPRSGDLSVYWYQQSLDQGLQFLIQYYNGEERAKGNILERFSAQQFPDLHSELNLSSLELGDSALYFCASSVASRPLGGELFFGEGSRLTVL.

This chain links TRBV18 with TRBJ2-7; TRBD1 is a possible D gene (5 bases). The CDR3 contains 14 residues. The V gene's germline CDR1 is KGHSH and CDR2 LQKENI. The V end lost 6 bases, the J end lost 0 bases, and 12 bases lay between the germline ends. Written as DNA, the CDR3 is TGTGCCAGCTCCCCTCCAGGGAACTCCTACGAGCAGTACTTC. Protein sequence: CASSPPGNSYEQYF.

This chain joins TRBV4-1 and TRBJ2-3; D is undetermined. V was cut by 1 base and J by 8 bases, with 10 bases left in between. Per germline, CDR1 MGHRA and CDR2 YSYEKL. This CDR3 is 13 amino acids long. Here the CDR3 DNA reads TGCGCCAGCAGCCAAGTCCCGATGGGTACGCAGTATTTT. Translation: CASSQVPMGTQYF.

Only one count was recorded for this clone. This chain joins TRBV5-4 and TRBJ1-2; the D gene is possibly TRBD1 (5 bases). Germline V gene lookup returns CDR1 SGHNT and CDR2 YYREEE (reference sequence). The V gene lost 4 bases and the J gene lost 4 bases, with 20 bases spanning the gap. This CDR3 contains 16 residues. CDR3 sequence reads: CASSRAVQGRGYGYTF. The CDR3 DNA is TGTGCCAGCAGCAGGGCGGTCCAGGGTAGGGGCTATGGCTACACCTTC.

The genes are TRBV3-1 (or the pseudogene TRBV3-2) and TRBJ1-1; D possibly corresponds to TRBD1 (6 bases). The CDR3 spans 15 residues. Trimming removed 1 base from V and 0 bases from J, with 9 bases in between. The germline V gene has CDR1 LGHDT and CDR2 YNNKEL (reference sequence). The CDR3 here is CASSQGQVLNTEAFF. CDR3 coding DNA: TGTGCCAGCAGCCAAGGACAGGTCCTGAACACTGAAGCTTTCTTT.

This clone was observed once. This chain connects TRBV5-1 to TRBJ1-1; D possibly corresponds to TRBD1 (6 bases). Germline V gene sequence: CDR1 SGHRS, CDR2 YFSETQ. V gave up 3 bases and J gave up 5 bases, with 14 bases separating them. There are 14 residues in the CDR3. CDR3 sequence (DNA): TGCGCCAGCAGCTCCCAAGGGGGGGCGACTGAAGCTTTCTTT. Translation: CASSSQGGATEAFF.

The chain employs TRBV5-1 and TRBJ1-2, with D tentatively TRBD1 (6 bases). The CDR3 runs to 15 residues. Trimming took 4 bases from V and 1 from J, leaving 14 bases between them. The V gene's germline CDR1 is SGHRS and CDR2 YFSETQ. CDR3 coding DNA: TGCGCCAGCAGCATGCAACAGGGTTTTAACTATGGCTACACCTTC. This gives the protein CASSMQQGFNYGYTF.

CDR3 in DNA: TGTGCCAGCAGCTTAACCATTAGTAGCGGGGAGCTGTTTTTT. The encoded protein is CASSLTISSGELFF. J is TRBJ2-2 and V is TRBV7-3; no reliable D call. The CDR3 is made up of 14 amino acids. Germline V CDR1 and CDR2: SGHTA, FQGTGA. V lost 0 bases to trimming and J lost 7 bases, with 9 bases between them.

The chain links TRBV9 to TRBJ2-3, with D possibly being TRBD2 (6 bases). Trimming removed 5 bases from V and 3 bases from J, with 19 bases in between. Germline CDR1 reads SGDLS; CDR2 reads YYNGEE. The CDR3 sequence is 16 residues long. The CDR3 bases are TGTGCCAGCAGTAGGGGTTGGGGGGTTGGTACAGATACGCAGTATTTT. It encodes CASSRGWGVGTDTQYF.

This clone was detected a few times. The chain is built from TRBV15 and TRBJ1-4; D is unclear. The V end was cut by 8 bases, the J end by 8 bases, with 21 bases between. This CDR3 spans 15 amino acids. Germline V CDR1 and CDR2: LNHNV, YYDKDF (reference sequence). The CDR3: CATFGREPIGEKLFF. CDR3 in DNA: TGTGCCACCTTCGGACGCGAACCGATCGGGGAAAAACTGTTTTTT.

With respect to this clone: It is unclear where the CDR3 begins or ends on the DNA, so no DNA is shown, and the CDR3 is as TCRdb lists it. This chain joins TRBV2 and TRBJ2-3; the table's TRBD2 call for D was not verified on the DNA. The germline V gene encodes CDR1 SNHLY and CDR2 FYNNEI. The CDR3 is 20 amino acids in total, end residues counted. The CDR3 reads CASSEGPGAGGPWEQIRSIF.

J is TRBJ1-2 and V is TRBV5-4, with D tentatively TRBD1 (5 bases). The germline V gene has CDR1 SGHNT and CDR2 YYREEE (reference sequence). This CDR3 contains 14 residues. V lost 3 bases to trimming and J lost 4 bases, with 13 bases between them. CDR3 sequence (DNA): TGTGCCAGCAGCTCGGGACTGCTGGCCTATGGCTACACCTTC. The encoded protein is CASSSGLLAYGYTF.

The sample holds one count of this clone. The V call is TRBV6-5, the J call TRBJ1-1, with D tentatively TRBD1 (6 bases). The V end was cut by 6 bases, the J end by 2 bases, with 13 bases between. This CDR3 contains 14 residues. CDR1 MNHEY and CDR2 SVGAGI come from the germline V gene. The CDR3 DNA reads as TGTGCCAGCAGGGGGACCAGGGGAAACACTGAAGCTTTCTTT. Translating gives CASRGTRGNTEAFF.

The chain recombines TRBV5-4 with TRBJ2-5; TRBD2 might be the D (5 bases). The CDR3 sequence is 15 residues long. CDR1 and CDR2 from the germline V gene are SGHNT and YYREEE (reference sequence). The V end lost 2 bases, the J end lost 5 bases, and 16 bases lay between the germline ends. The CDR3 loop is CASSLGLSVGETQYF. DNA of the CDR3: TGTGCCAGCAGCTTAGGACTGTCGGTCGGGGAGACCCAGTACTTC.

J is TRBJ2-7 and V is TRBV28; 8 bases map to TRBD1. The J segment lost 3 bases and the V segment lost 5 bases, leaving 9 bases of the junction unmatched. The CDR3 length is 15 residues. Germline V CDR1 and CDR2: MDHEN, SYDVKM. CDR3 in amino acids: CASSPPGQVHYEQYF. CDR3 coding DNA: TGTGCCAGCAGTCCACCGGGACAGGTCCACTACGAGCAGTACTTC.

J is TRBJ2-4 and V is TRBV9, with 7 bases lining up with TRBD1. V was pared by 4 bases and J by 5 bases, with 3 bases of the junction left unmatched. The CDR3 contains 13 residues. Per the germline V gene, CDR1 is SGDLS and CDR2 is YYNGEE. The DNA of the CDR3 is TGTGCCAGCAGCCCCGGGACAGAAAACATTCAGTACTTC. This gives the protein CASSPGTENIQYF.

The chain's CDR3 is CASSQDFLVYWWAYGYTF. Written as DNA, the CDR3 is TGTGCCAGCAGCCAAGACTTTCTAGTGTACTGGTGGGCCTATGGCTACACCTTC. The chain combines TRBV3-1 (or the pseudogene TRBV3-2) with TRBJ1-2; D gene ambiguous. V lost 0 bases to trimming and J lost 4 bases, with 21 bases between them. Germline V gives CDR1 LGHDT, CDR2 YNNKEL (reference sequence). CDR3 length: 18 residues.

The V gene is TRBV2, the J gene TRBJ1-6; the D is unclear. This CDR3 region has 13 residues. Germline V lookup: CDR1 SNHLY, CDR2 FYNNEI. V shed 7 bases and J shed 6 bases, with 10 bases lying between them. In DNA, the CDR3 is TGTGCCAGCAAGGCAGACCTTAATTCACCCCTCCACTTT. It codes for CASKADLNSPLHF.

The V gene is TRBV6-5, the J gene TRBJ1-2; D perhaps matches TRBD1 (5 bases). This CDR3 has 11 residues. V shed 7 bases and J shed 8 bases, with 11 bases lying between them. Germline V gene sequence: CDR1 MNHEY, CDR2 SVGAGI. The CDR3 here is CASTRVEGYTF. The CDR3 DNA reads as TGTGCCAGCACCAGGGTCGAGGGCTACACCTTC.

The chain employs TRBV29-1 and TRBJ1-1; D not certain. The V and J ends lost 6 bases and 5 bases respectively, with 13 bases between them. CDR1 and CDR2 (germline): SQVTM, ANQGSEA. This CDR3 has 12 residues. The CDR3 DNA follows: TGCAGCGTCTCCCGGGCCACTACTGAAGCTTTCTTT. Translating gives CSVSRATTEAFF.

This chain connects TRBV12-3 or TRBV12-4 to TRBJ1-2; D is perhaps TRBD1 (6 bases). V lost 4 bases and J lost 5, with 11 bases in between. The CDR3 runs to 13 residues. CDR3 region: CASSSDRKYGYTF. CDR3 DNA sequence: TGTGCCAGCAGTTCGGACAGAAAATATGGCTACACCTTC.

The chain uses TRBV4-1 and TRBJ2-6; TRBD1 or TRBD2 may be the D gene (7 bases each). The CDR3 is made up of 15 amino acids. Germline CDR1 MGHRA, CDR2 YSYEKL. The germline V and J ends were trimmed by 1 base and 10 bases, with 14 bases remaining between them. CDR3 sequence (DNA): TGCGCCAGCAGCCAAGGGACTAGACAGGGAAACGTCCTGACTTTC. It specifies CASSQGTRQGNVLTF.

The chain is built from TRBV12-3 or TRBV12-4 and TRBJ1-2; D unclear. The V and J ends lost 3 bases and 4 bases respectively, with 9 bases between them. This CDR3 is 13 amino acids long. The CDR3 DNA is TGTGCCAGCAGTTTGAGCAGAGCCTATGGCTACACCTTC. Translated, it gives CASSLSRAYGYTF.